This T cell receptor beta chain was identified in a study of shared T cell receptors in the human thymus. Some clones are missing from TCRdb's copy, which holds only in-frame ones; the method was immunoSEQ multiplex PCR. The table shows hundreds of thousands of clones, with 70% to 90% occurring only once. V lost 4 bases, J lost 1 base, and 7 bases stayed unmatched. This CDR3 is built from 15 residues. The germline V gene has CDR1 SGHNT and CDR2 YYREEE (reference sequence). The same data also contributed to another study, on human thymus T cells.

The receptor was derived from a boy less than two years old with a congenital heart defect. V usage is TRBV5-4 and J usage is TRBJ2-7, with 8 bases aligning to TRBD1. Sequencing was done on a sample of thymocytes. CDR3 bases: TGTGCCAGCAGCATGGACAGGGTGAAATCCTACGAGCAGTACTTC. As protein: CASSMDRVKSYEQYF.